Following are 25 T cell receptor beta chains from one sample sequenced in a study of T cell changes during pregnancy in multiple sclerosis (dated by TCRdb to the late 2010s). Library creation used the immunoSEQ multiplex PCR assay. TCRdb mirrors the immuneACCESS table, restricted to in-frame sequences. Some clones are absent from its copies; in checked studies, under half trace to an unresolved V gene, and the reason for the others is unknown. This sample lists around 96,000 clones; 90% to 95% were detected once. Together, the top ten hold about 3.9% of the sample. The specimen comprised peripheral blood, sampled in the first trimester of pregnancy. These receptors all come from a female donor with multiple sclerosis, enrolled in a pregnancy study.

The chain uses TRBV6-1 and TRBJ1-1; D may be TRBD1 (6 bases). The CDR3 spans 13 residues. The V gene lost 4 bases and the J gene lost 0 bases, with 6 bases spanning the gap. The V gene's germline CDR1 is MNHNS and CDR2 SASEGT. The CDR3 nucleotides are TGTGCCAGCAGTGGGGACATGAACACTGAAGCTTTCTTT. It codes for CASSGDMNTEAFF.

The genes are TRBV18 and TRBJ2-4; 9 bases are shared with TRBD1. From germline, CDR1 is KGHSH and CDR2 LQKENI. The CDR3 is 15 amino acids. V shed 4 bases, J shed 8 bases, and the junction held 9 bases outside the gene matches. In DNA, the CDR3 is TGTGCCAGCTCACTACCGGGGGACAGGGAGTACATTCAGTACTTC. Amino acids: CASSLPGDREYIQYF.

The gene calls are TRBV5-6 and TRBJ1-2, with a tentative D call TRBD1 (5 bases). This CDR3 has 13 amino acids. Germline V CDR1 and CDR2: SGHDT, YYEEEE. Trimming pared 6 bases from V and 7 bases from J, leaving 16 bases between. CDR3 in DNA: TGTGCCAGCACCCCAGGGTCTTCTACTGGCTACACCTTC. Translating gives CASTPGSSTGYTF.

J is TRBJ1-1 and V is TRBV11-2; D not certain. Trimming cost V 5 bases and J 4 bases, with 23 bases left between them. This CDR3 has 17 amino acids. Germline CDR1 SGHAT, CDR2 FQNNGV. The CDR3 DNA reads as TGTGCCAGCAGCCTAGGAGCCAGGCTCCTCGGGAGCACTGAAGCTTTCTTT. Its translation: CASSLGARLLGSTEAFF.

The V call is TRBV5-1, the J call TRBJ1-4, with D unclear. The germline gives CDR1 SGHRS, CDR2 YFSETQ. V lost 2 bases and J 8 bases, leaving 16 bases between the germline ends. This CDR3 has 15 residues. The CDR3 is CASSFTGRGDEKLFF. In DNA form, the CDR3 reads TGCGCCAGCAGCTTCACGGGGAGAGGCGACGAAAAACTGTTTTTT.

The rearrangement links TRBV19 to TRBJ1-2, with TRBD1 as a possible D gene (6 bases). Trimming shortened V by 8 bases and J by 5 bases, and 15 bases separated the two germline ends. Germline V gene lookup returns CDR1 LNHDA and CDR2 SQIVND (reference sequence). The CDR3 extends over 13 amino acids. CDR3 bases: TGTGCCAGTCATTCAGGGGTGGGGTATGGCTACACCTTC. This sequence encodes CASHSGVGYGYTF.

This clone was counted a few times. The chain has TRBV6-1 and TRBJ1-5, with D possibly TRBD1 on 6 matching bases. Germline V gene lookup returns CDR1 MNHNS and CDR2 SASEGT. This CDR3 is built from 13 residues. The V gene lost 6 bases and the J gene lost 7 bases, with 13 bases spanning the gap. CDR3 in amino acids: CASRLAGEQPQHF. The CDR3 DNA reads as TGTGCCAGCAGATTAGCAGGGGAGCAGCCCCAGCATTTT.

The rearrangement links TRBV13 to TRBJ1-2; 9 bases fit TRBD1. V was pared by 3 bases and J by 2 bases, with 7 bases of the junction left unmatched. This CDR3 comprises 16 residues. The germline CDR1 and CDR2 sequences are PRHDT and FYEKMQ (reference sequence). The DNA of the CDR3 is TGTGCCAGCAGCTTTGAGGGGACAGGGAGGAACTATGGCTACACCTTC. This translates into CASSFEGTGRNYGYTF.

This clone was detected once. The chain employs TRBV5-4 and TRBJ1-3; tentatively, D is TRBD1 (6 bases). Germline assignment: CDR1 SGHNT and CDR2 YYREEE (reference sequence). The CDR3 contains 15 residues. V was pared by 1 base and J by 0 bases, with 8 bases between. CDR3 nucleotides: TGTGCCAGCAGCTTGATGGGGGCCTCTGGAAACACCATATATTTT. It codes for CASSLMGASGNTIYF.

V and J are TRBV15 and TRBJ1-2; D is unclear. Trimming cost V 0 bases and J 5 bases, with 10 bases left between them. CDR3 length: 14 residues. Germline V lookup: CDR1 LNHNV, CDR2 YYDKDF (reference sequence). CDR3 sequence reads: CATSRDQVAYGYTF. The DNA of the CDR3 is TGTGCCACCAGCAGAGATCAGGTGGCTTATGGCTACACCTTC.

The V call is TRBV2, the J call TRBJ2-5; D is unresolved. This CDR3 has 13 residues. V lost 5 bases and J lost 3, with 10 bases in between. Germline loops: CDR1 SNHLY, CDR2 FYNNEI. CDR3 loop: CASSIGQEETQYF. DNA for the CDR3: TGTGCCAGCAGTATCGGTCAGGAAGAGACCCAGTACTTC.

The table lists this clone with a count of one. This chain uses TRBV5-4 with TRBJ2-5; D gene uncertain. The length of the CDR3 is 12 residues. V lost 1 base and J lost 2, with 3 bases in between. CDR1 SGHNT and CDR2 YYREEE come from the germline V gene (reference sequence). CDR3 DNA: TGTGCCAGCAGCTTGCTTCAAGAGACCCAGTACTTC. Translated: CASSLLQETQYF.

This clone was found a few times. The chain carries TRBV6-5 and TRBJ1-1; D ambiguous. This CDR3 has 13 residues. The V gene lost 8 bases and the J gene lost 1 base, with 11 bases spanning the gap. CDR1 and CDR2 (germline): MNHEY, SVGAGI. DNA for the CDR3: TGTGCCAGCCAACTAGGAGGGAACACTGAAGCTTTCTTT. Translated: CASQLGGNTEAFF.

The chain couples TRBV10-3 to TRBJ2-1, with unresolved D. Trimming left V 2 bases short and J 4 bases short, with 3 bases between. The CDR3 is 12 amino acids. The germline V gene encodes CDR1 ENHRY and CDR2 SYGVKD. The CDR3 DNA follows: TGTGCCATCAGTGAGGAGTACAATGAGCAGTTCTTC. This sequence encodes CAISEEYNEQFF.

The chain employs TRBV25-1 and TRBJ1-2, with D possibly matching TRBD1 (5 bases). Germline CDR1 MGHDK, CDR2 SYGVNS. CDR3 length: 17 amino acids. The germline V and J ends were trimmed by 5 bases and 1 base, with 20 bases remaining between them. The CDR3, as DNA: TGTGCCAGCAGTCCACCGCTTGGGGCAGGGATTAACTATGGCTACACCTTC. Encoded protein: CASSPPLGAGINYGYTF.

The genes are TRBV7-8 and TRBJ1-5; no clear D. Trimming removed 4 bases at V and 0 bases at J, with 13 bases between. Germline assignment: CDR1 SGHVS and CDR2 FQNEAQ. This CDR3 region has 16 residues. The DNA of the CDR3 is TGTGCCAGCAGCTCGGCCCGGGGTCTTAGCAATCAGCCCCAGCATTTT. It translates to CASSSARGLSNQPQHF.

The chain combines TRBV2 with TRBJ2-3; D is uncertain. The CDR3 extends over 11 amino acids. Germline V gene sequence: CDR1 SNHLY, CDR2 FYNNEI. Between the trimmed V and J ends, which lost 11 bases and 2 bases, there was a span of 8 bases. CDR3 DNA: TGTGCCGGCCTCGACACAGATACGCAGTATTTT. Translating it yields CAGLDTDTQYF.

This chain connects TRBV4-1 to TRBJ1-6, with 8 bases identical to TRBD1. Germline loops: CDR1 MGHRA, CDR2 YSYEKL. J was trimmed by 7 bases and V by 5 bases; bases with no gene match: 1. This CDR3 comprises 13 residues. CDR3 in DNA: TGCGCCAGCAGCGGACAGGGAAATTCACCCCTCCACTTT. It translates to CASSGQGNSPLHF.

The rearrangement joins TRBV7-6 to TRBJ1-1; D is unclear. CDR1 and CDR2 (germline): SGHVS, FNYEAQ. The CDR3 has 15 residues. Between the trimmed V and J ends, which lost 1 base and 5 bases, there was a span of 14 bases. CDR3 in DNA: TGTGCCAGCAGCTTAGGCCACAGTCGGCAGACTGAAGCTTTCTTT. Its translation is CASSLGHSRQTEAFF.

CDR3 bases: TGTGCCAGTAGTCCCAGGGACAGATCTAACTATGGCTACACCTTC. It specifies CASSPRDRSNYGYTF. The chain carries TRBV19 and TRBJ1-2; 7 bases line up with TRBD1. This CDR3 has 15 residues. The germline V gene has CDR1 LNHDA and CDR2 SQIVND (reference sequence). The V and J ends lost 5 bases and 0 bases, in that order; junction bases with no gene match: 6.

V usage is TRBV6-1 and J usage is TRBJ2-1; D gene ambiguous. The CDR3 runs to 15 residues. Looked up from germline, CDR1 is MNHNS and CDR2 is SASEGT. The ends were cut back, 0 bases at V and 1 base at J, with 7 bases in the middle. The CDR3 DNA follows: TGTGCCAGCAGTGAAGCGTCAGGATCCTACAATGAGCAGTTCTTC. Translated, it gives CASSEASGSYNEQFF.

V and J are TRBV19 and TRBJ2-1; TRBD2 agrees at 10 bases. This CDR3 is 14 amino acids long. From germline, CDR1 is LNHDA and CDR2 SQIVND (reference sequence). Trimming cost V 8 bases and J 5 bases; bases outside gene matches: 6. The CDR3 nucleotides are TGTGCCAGTTCCTCTAGCGGGGGAAACAATGAGCAGTTCTTC. Residues: CASSSSGGNNEQFF.

The chain joins TRBV7-2 to TRBJ2-1; 10 bases agree with TRBD2. V gave up 1 base and J gave up 12 bases; unmatched junction bases: 12. CDR1 and CDR2 from the germline V gene are SGHTA and FQGNSA. This CDR3 has 16 amino acids. CDR3 in amino acids: CASSLDGLAASWGQFF. CDR3 bases: TGTGCCAGCAGCTTAGATGGACTAGCGGCCTCTTGGGGGCAGTTCTTC.

V gene TRBV5-1 combines with J gene TRBJ1-2, with a weak D call TRBD1 (5 bases). With 4 bases removed from V and 3 bases from J, the gap between germline ends came to 16 bases. The CDR3 spans 15 residues. Germline loops: CDR1 SGHRS, CDR2 YFSETQ. CDR3 amino acids: CASSPVGGTDYGYTF. The CDR3 DNA follows: TGCGCCAGCAGCCCGGTAGGAGGGACCGACTATGGCTACACCTTC. The whole variable domain, remainder taken from reference TRBV5-1 and TRBJ1-2, is KAGVTQTPRYLIKTRGQQVTLSCSPISGHRSVSWYQQTPGQGLQFLFEYFSETQRNKGNFPGRFSGRQFSNSRSEMNVSTLELGDSALYLCASSPVGGTDYGYTFGSGTRLTVV.

The V and J genes are TRBV9 and TRBJ1-6, with TRBD1 identical over 8 bases. Germline CDR1 SGDLS, CDR2 YYNGEE. V gave up 0 bases and J gave up 9 bases; unmatched junction bases: 5. This CDR3 has 15 amino acids. CDR3 sequence: CASSVELQGGSPLHF. The CDR3 DNA is TGTGCCAGCAGCGTAGAACTACAGGGGGGTTCACCCCTCCACTTT.